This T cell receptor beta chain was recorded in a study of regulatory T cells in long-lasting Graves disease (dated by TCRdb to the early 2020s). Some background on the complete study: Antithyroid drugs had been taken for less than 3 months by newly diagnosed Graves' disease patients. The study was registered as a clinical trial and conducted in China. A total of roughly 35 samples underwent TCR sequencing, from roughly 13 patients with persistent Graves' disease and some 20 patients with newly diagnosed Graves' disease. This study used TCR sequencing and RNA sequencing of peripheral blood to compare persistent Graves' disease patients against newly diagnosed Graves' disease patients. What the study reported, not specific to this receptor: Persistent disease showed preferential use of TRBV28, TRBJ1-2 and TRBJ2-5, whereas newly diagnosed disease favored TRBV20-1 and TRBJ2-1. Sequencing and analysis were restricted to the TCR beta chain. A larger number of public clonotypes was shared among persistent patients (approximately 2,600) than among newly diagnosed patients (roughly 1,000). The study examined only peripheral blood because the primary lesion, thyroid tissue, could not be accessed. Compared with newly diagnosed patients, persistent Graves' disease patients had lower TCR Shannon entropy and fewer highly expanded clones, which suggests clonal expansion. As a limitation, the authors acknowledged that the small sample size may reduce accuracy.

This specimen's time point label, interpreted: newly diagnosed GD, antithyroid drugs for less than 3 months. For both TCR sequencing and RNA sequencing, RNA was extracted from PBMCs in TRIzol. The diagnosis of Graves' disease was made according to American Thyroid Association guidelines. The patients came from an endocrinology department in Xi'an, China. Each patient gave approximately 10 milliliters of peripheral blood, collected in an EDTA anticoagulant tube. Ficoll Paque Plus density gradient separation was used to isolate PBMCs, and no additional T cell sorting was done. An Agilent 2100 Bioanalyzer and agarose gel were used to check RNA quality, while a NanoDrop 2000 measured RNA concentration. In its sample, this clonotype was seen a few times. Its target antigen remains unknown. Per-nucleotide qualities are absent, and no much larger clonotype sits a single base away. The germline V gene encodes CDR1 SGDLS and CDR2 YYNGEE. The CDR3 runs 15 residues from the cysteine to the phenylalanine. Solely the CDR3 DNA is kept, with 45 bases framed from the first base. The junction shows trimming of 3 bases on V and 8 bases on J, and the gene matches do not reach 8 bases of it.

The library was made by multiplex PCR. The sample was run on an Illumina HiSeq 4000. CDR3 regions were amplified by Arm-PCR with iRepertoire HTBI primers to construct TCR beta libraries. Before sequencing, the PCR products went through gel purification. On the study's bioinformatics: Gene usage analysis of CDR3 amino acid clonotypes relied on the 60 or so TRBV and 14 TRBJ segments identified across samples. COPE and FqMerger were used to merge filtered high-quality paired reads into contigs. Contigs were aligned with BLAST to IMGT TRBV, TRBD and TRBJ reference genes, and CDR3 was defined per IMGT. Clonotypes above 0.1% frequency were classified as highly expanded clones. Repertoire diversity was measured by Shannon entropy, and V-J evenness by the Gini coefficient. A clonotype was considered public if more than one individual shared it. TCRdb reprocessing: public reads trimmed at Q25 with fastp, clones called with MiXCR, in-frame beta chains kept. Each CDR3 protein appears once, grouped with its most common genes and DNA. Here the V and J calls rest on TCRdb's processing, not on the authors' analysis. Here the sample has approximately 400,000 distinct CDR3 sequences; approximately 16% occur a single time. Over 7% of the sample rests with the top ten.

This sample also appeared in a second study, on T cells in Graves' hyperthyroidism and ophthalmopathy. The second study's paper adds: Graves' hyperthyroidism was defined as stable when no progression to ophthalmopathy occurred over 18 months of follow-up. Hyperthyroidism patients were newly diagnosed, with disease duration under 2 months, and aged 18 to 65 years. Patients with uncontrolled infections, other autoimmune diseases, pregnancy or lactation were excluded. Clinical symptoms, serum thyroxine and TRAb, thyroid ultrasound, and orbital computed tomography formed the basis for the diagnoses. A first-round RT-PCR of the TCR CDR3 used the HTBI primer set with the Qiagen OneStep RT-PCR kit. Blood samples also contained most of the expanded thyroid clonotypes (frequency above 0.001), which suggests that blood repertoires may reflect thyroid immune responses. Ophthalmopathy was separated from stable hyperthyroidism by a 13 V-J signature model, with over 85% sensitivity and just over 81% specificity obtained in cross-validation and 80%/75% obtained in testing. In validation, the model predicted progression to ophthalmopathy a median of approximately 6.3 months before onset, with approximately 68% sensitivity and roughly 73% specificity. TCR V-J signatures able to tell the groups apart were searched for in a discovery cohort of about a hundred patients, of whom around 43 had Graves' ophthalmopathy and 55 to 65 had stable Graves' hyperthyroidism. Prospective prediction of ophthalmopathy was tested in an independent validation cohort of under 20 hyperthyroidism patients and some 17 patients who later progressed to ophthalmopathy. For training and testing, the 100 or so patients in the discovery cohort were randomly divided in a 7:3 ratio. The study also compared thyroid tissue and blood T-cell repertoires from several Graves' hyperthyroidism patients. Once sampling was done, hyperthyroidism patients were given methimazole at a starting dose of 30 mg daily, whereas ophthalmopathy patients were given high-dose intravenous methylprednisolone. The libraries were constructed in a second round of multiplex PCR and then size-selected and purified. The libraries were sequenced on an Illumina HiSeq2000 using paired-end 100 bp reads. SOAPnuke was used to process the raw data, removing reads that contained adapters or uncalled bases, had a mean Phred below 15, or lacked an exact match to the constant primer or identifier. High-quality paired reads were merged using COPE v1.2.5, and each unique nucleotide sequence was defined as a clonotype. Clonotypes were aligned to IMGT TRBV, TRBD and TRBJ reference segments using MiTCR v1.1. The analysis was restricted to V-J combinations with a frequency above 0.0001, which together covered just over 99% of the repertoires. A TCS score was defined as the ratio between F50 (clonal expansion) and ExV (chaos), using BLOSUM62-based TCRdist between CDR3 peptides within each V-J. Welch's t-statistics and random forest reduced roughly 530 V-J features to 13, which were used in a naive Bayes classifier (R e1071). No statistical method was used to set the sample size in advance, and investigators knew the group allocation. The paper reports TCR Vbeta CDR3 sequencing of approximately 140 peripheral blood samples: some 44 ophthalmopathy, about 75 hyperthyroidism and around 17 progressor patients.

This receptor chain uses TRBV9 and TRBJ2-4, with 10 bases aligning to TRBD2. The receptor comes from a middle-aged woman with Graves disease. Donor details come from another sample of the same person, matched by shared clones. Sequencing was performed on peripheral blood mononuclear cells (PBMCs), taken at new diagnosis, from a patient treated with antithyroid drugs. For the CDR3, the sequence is CASSAGPSGSDIQYF. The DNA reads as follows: TGTGCCAGCAGCGCTGGACCTAGCGGGAGTGACATTCAGTACTTC.